This record concerns one T cell receptor beta chain sequence. Its target is not known. This specimen comes from a study of T cell responses to AZD1222 COVID-19 vaccine. Overall study results and limits: Just a handful of people given AZD1222 tested seropositive at baseline.

Data came from immunoSEQ multiplex PCR; TCRdb stores just in-frame clones and leaves some out. The sample shows roughly 150,000 clones, roughly 91% of them seen only once. The CDR3 is made up of 12 amino acids. Germline V gives CDR1 KGHSH, CDR2 LQKENI. Trimming took 2 bases from V and 4 from J, leaving 5 bases between them. The chain couples TRBV18 to TRBJ2-5, with unresolved D. The input for sequencing was peripheral blood, taken 28 days after the second AZD1222 dose. The origin of this receptor is an adult who received the AZD1222 COVID-19 vaccine. In DNA form, the CDR3 reads TGTGCCAGCTCACCATTTGGAGAGACCCAGTACTTC. Its translation: CASSPFGETQYF. Full variable domain (remainder filled in from reference TRBV18 and TRBJ2-5): NAGVMQNPRHLVRRRGQEARLRCSPMKGHSHVYWYRQLPEEGLKFMVYLQKENIIDESGMPKERFSAEFPKEGPSILRIQQVVRGDSAAYFCASSPFGETQYFGPGTRLLVL.